These T cell receptor beta chains were read from a single sample in a study of T cell responses to AZD1222 COVID-19 vaccine. Method: immunoSEQ multiplex PCR; TCRdb's copy keeps in-frame clones and lacks some. The profile shows some 82,000 clones, 70% to 90% of them singletons. The sample consisted of peripheral blood, taken on day 0 of AZD1222 vaccination. These receptors were collected from an adult in good health. CDR3s include the opening cysteine and the closing phenylalanine or tryptophan. A D gene is named only where the DNA matches it firmly. Only part of the rows carry a size: once, few, many, or a class if the clone is expanded.

length,D,size,J,V,DNA,CDR3
14,NA,NA,TRBJ1-1,TRBV6-5,TGTGCCAGCAGTCCCGGGACCCTTAACACTGAAGCTTTCTTT,CASSPGTLNTEAFF
14,NA,NA,TRBJ2-5,TRBV5-1,TGCGCCAGCAGCTTGCGGTTGAACCAAGAGACCCAGTACTTC,CASSLRLNQETQYF
13,NA,NA,TRBJ2-3,TRBV7-3,TGTGCCAGCAGCCCCCGCGCCACAGATACGCAGTATTTT,CASSPRATDTQYF
14,NA,NA,TRBJ1-5,TRBV5-1,TGCGCCAGCAGCTTGTTCGATAGCAATCAGCCCCAGCATTTT,CASSLFDSNQPQHF
16,TRBD2,NA,TRBJ2-2,TRBV19,TGTGCCAGTAGTGACCAGAGCGGGGTGAACACCGGGGAGCTGTTTTTT,CASSDQSGVNTGELFF
14,NA,NA,TRBJ1-2,TRBV3-1/TRBV3-2,TGTGCCAGCCGCGAAACAGGGTCCCGCTATGGCTACACCTTC,CASRETGSRYGYTF
12,NA,NA,TRBJ2-1,TRBV7-2,TGTGCCAGCAGCTCGGGACGTATCTGGGGGTTCTTC,CASSSGRIWGFF
14,NA,NA,TRBJ1-1,TRBV2,TGTGCCAGCATATCCGGGATTATCAGCACTGAAGCTTTCTTT,CASISGIISTEAFF
14,NA,NA,TRBJ1-2,TRBV4-2,TGTGCCAGCAGCCGGCGCCGCGAAAATAATGGCTACACCTTC,CASSRRRENNGYTF
15,TRBD1,NA,TRBJ1-6,TRBV6-4,TGTGCCAGCAGAAAAACAGGGGTGGATAATTCACCCCTCCACTTT,CASRKTGVDNSPLHF
11,NA,few,TRBJ1-2,TRBV20-1,TGCACCTCGGGGGGGGTGGAAGGCTACACCTTC,CTSGGVEGYTF
15,NA,NA,TRBJ1-1,TRBV7-9,TGTGCCAGCAGCCGCCCGACAGGTCCGGGCGCTGAAGCTTTCTTT,CASSRPTGPGAEAFF
15,NA,once,TRBJ1-4,TRBV5-5,TGTGCCAGCAGCTTGGGTCCGGGAGCTGGGGTAAAACTGTTTTTT,CASSLGPGAGVKLFF
16,NA,NA,TRBJ2-7,TRBV6-6,TGTGCCAGCAGTTACCTACCGGGACACACTCCCTACGAGCAGTACTTC,CASSYLPGHTPYEQYF
13,TRBD1,NA,TRBJ1-4,TRBV28,TGTGCCAGCAGTTTGGACAGGGTTGAAAAACTGTTTTTT,CASSLDRVEKLFF
14,NA,NA,TRBJ1-5,TRBV6-5,TGTGCCAGCAGTAAGGACGGACGCAATCAGCCCCAGCATTTT,CASSKDGRNQPQHF
15,NA,NA,TRBJ1-3,TRBV4-1,TGCGCCAGCAGCCAAGTTGGCAGATCTGGAAACACCATATATTTT,CASSQVGRSGNTIYF
16,NA,once,TRBJ2-1,TRBV11-2,TGTGCCAGCAGCCCAGGGACTCCCAGCTCCTACAATGAGCAGTTCTTC,CASSPGTPSSYNEQFF
15,TRBD2,once,TRBJ2-3,TRBV11-3,TGTGCCAGCAGCAGACTAGCGAGGGGCACAGATACGCAGTATTTT,CASSRLARGTDTQYF
15,TRBD1,NA,TRBJ1-5,TRBV5-1,TGCGCCAGCAGCCTAGGACAGGGGGATCAACAGCCCCAGCATTTT,CASSLGQGDQQPQHF
14,NA,NA,TRBJ1-2,TRBV14,TGTGCCAGCAGCCCCCGGGGAGCTAACTATGGCTACACCTTC,CASSPRGANYGYTF
11,NA,NA,TRBJ2-5,TRBV30,TGTGCCTGGAGTTCTCGAAAGACCCAGTACTTC,CAWSSRKTQYF
14,NA,NA,TRBJ1-1,TRBV4-1,TGCGCCAGCAGCCCCCGGGACGTCGCCACTGAAGCTTTCTTT,CASSPRDVATEAFF
13,NA,NA,TRBJ1-1,TRBV7-9,TGTGCCAGCAGCTTAGGAGGGCACACTGAAGCTTTCTTT,CASSLGGHTEAFF
15,NA,NA,TRBJ2-7,TRBV6-4,TGTGCCAGCAGTCCCGAGTCAGGGGGGGCCTACGAGCAGTACTTC,CASSPESGGAYEQYF
16,TRBD1,NA,TRBJ2-5,TRBV4-3,TGCGCCAGCAGCCAAGATTCGTACAGGGGGAGAGAGACCCAGTACTTC,CASSQDSYRGRETQYF
14,NA,few,TRBJ2-5,TRBV2,TGTGCCAGCAGGATGGGGGGGGCAAAGGAGACCCAGTACTTC,CASRMGGAKETQYF